These T cell receptor beta chains were read from a single sample in a study of blood T cell repertoires in COVID-19. TCRdb keeps only in-frame clones here, not all; method: immunoSEQ multiplex PCR. This sample has about 36,000 clones; 65% to 80% occur once, and the top ten carry roughly 2%. The specimen was peripheral blood. The receptors stem from a man aged 55 to 69 with active COVID-19. Each CDR3 is given with its conserved first and last residue. D genes are given only for firm matches. A clone size is listed for some rows: how often the clone was seen (once, few, many), or a class if it is expanded.

J gene: TRBJ1-2
V gene: TRBV19
clone size: NA
D gene: NA
CDR3 protein: CASSRGANAGYTF
CDR3 DNA: TGTGCCAGTAGTCGGGGGGCGAACGCTGGCTACACCTTC

J gene: TRBJ2-2
V gene: TRBV18
clone size: NA
D gene: NA
CDR3 protein: CASSPPLMGTFSQASNTGELFF
CDR3 DNA: TGTGCCAGCTCACCACCACTTATGGGGACATTTTCCCAAGCCTCTAACACCGGGGAGCTGTTTTTT

J gene: TRBJ2-5
V gene: TRBV6-6
clone size: NA
D gene: TRBD2
CDR3 protein: CASSYGLAVRETQYF
CDR3 DNA: TGTGCCAGCAGTTACGGTCTAGCGGTCCGGGAGACCCAGTACTTC

J gene: TRBJ1-1
V gene: TRBV5-6
clone size: NA
D gene: NA
CDR3 protein: CASSLTTARLNTEAFF
CDR3 DNA: TGTGCCAGCAGCTTGACGACAGCGAGATTGAACACTGAAGCTTTCTTT

J gene: TRBJ1-1
V gene: TRBV6-5
clone size: once
D gene: TRBD1
CDR3 protein: CASSPTGANTEAFF
CDR3 DNA: TGTGCCAGCAGTCCGACAGGGGCGAACACTGAAGCTTTCTTT

J gene: TRBJ1-2
V gene: TRBV7-9
clone size: NA
D gene: NA
CDR3 protein: CASSATRQDRTNYGYTF
CDR3 DNA: TGTGCCAGCAGCGCGACTCGACAGGATCGAACTAACTATGGCTACACCTTC

J gene: TRBJ2-5
V gene: TRBV10-2
clone size: NA
D gene: TRBD1
CDR3 protein: CASSAALGQVETQYF
CDR3 DNA: TGCGCCAGCAGTGCCGCCCTGGGACAGGTGGAGACCCAGTACTTC

J gene: TRBJ2-7
V gene: TRBV6-2/TRBV6-3
clone size: NA
D gene: NA
CDR3 protein: CASSGYPRTDF
CDR3 DNA: TGTGCCAGCAGCGGCTACCCGAGGACAGACTTC

J gene: TRBJ2-7
V gene: TRBV30
clone size: NA
D gene: NA
CDR3 protein: CAWSRAGTAGPYEQYF
CDR3 DNA: TGTGCCTGGAGCAGAGCCGGGACCGCGGGACCCTACGAGCAGTACTTC

J gene: TRBJ1-4
V gene: TRBV3-1/TRBV3-2
clone size: NA
D gene: NA
CDR3 protein: CASSLRGAATNEKLFF
CDR3 DNA: TGTGCCAGCAGCCTCCGGGGAGCCGCAACTAATGAAAAACTGTTTTTT

J gene: TRBJ1-2
V gene: TRBV5-6
clone size: NA
D gene: TRBD1
CDR3 protein: CASSLTGAYGYTF
CDR3 DNA: TGTGCCAGCAGCTTGACAGGGGCTTATGGCTACACCTTC

J gene: TRBJ2-5
V gene: TRBV12-3/TRBV12-4
clone size: NA
D gene: TRBD2
CDR3 protein: CASSFGLDETQYF
CDR3 DNA: TGTGCCAGCAGTTTCGGACTAGACGAGACCCAGTACTTC

J gene: TRBJ2-7
V gene: TRBV14
clone size: once
D gene: TRBD2
CDR3 protein: CASSQGGLAEFYEQYF
CDR3 DNA: TGTGCCAGCAGCCAGGGGGGACTAGCGGAGTTCTACGAGCAGTACTTC